The 18 T cell receptor beta chains reported below all come from one sample, sequenced in a study of blood T cell repertoires in COVID-19. The table came from immunoSEQ multiplex PCR; TCRdb's copy has only in-frame clones and leaves some out. Of some 250,000 clones listed, about 80% are singletons. The sample consisted of peripheral blood. All receptors derive from a man aged 45-60 years with active or convalescent COVID-19.

Remarks on this clone: The junction departs from the called germline gene at one end, perhaps through a read error. The gene calls are TRBV18 and TRBJ2-7, with D possibly being TRBD1 (6 bases). Germline loops: CDR1 KGHSH, CDR2 LQKENI. The CDR3 covers 16 residues. The CDR3 region is CASSPPTGRQYYGQYF. The CDR3 region has the DNA TGTGCCAGCTCACCACCAACAGGGAGACAATACTACGGGCAGTACTTC.

V is TRBV28 and J is TRBJ2-7; 8 nucleotides match TRBD1. The CDR3 extends over 14 amino acids. J lost 1 base, V lost 6 bases, and 5 bases had no gene match. CDR1 and CDR2 (germline): MDHEN, SYDVKM. CDR3 residues: CASSLTGGSYEQYF. CDR3 nucleotide sequence: TGTGCCAGCAGCCTCACAGGGGGTTCCTACGAGCAGTACTTC.

The rearrangement uses TRBV9 and TRBJ1-6, with 8 nucleotides matching TRBD1. With V trimmed by 3 bases and J by 7 bases, 6 bases remained unmatched. This CDR3 contains 15 residues. Germline values: CDR1 SGDLS, CDR2 YYNGEE. CDR3 coding DNA: TGTGCCAGCAGCGCCGGACAGGGCGGCAATTCACCCCTCCACTTT. Its protein product is CASSAGQGGNSPLHF.

In the case of this clone: This sample includes further DNA sequences coding for the same CDR3. The V call is TRBV20-1, the J call TRBJ2-5; D uncertain. The CDR3 runs to 11 residues. Trimming left V 1 base short and J 3 bases short, with 3 bases between. Germline V lookup: CDR1 DFQATT, CDR2 SNEGSKA (reference sequence). As DNA, the CDR3 is TGCAGTGCTAGAGGAGAAGAGACCCAGTACTTC. Amino acid sequence: CSARGEETQYF.

J is TRBJ2-5 and V is TRBV19; TRBD1 agrees at 7 bases. The CDR3 runs 15 residues. CDR1 is LNHDA, CDR2 SQIVND, per germline (reference sequence). The J segment lost 2 bases and the V segment lost 7 bases, leaving 10 bases of the junction unmatched. In DNA, the CDR3 is TGTGCCAGTAAAAGGACAGGAAACTTACAAGAGACCCAGTACTTC. Amino acid sequence: CASKRTGNLQETQYF.

The chain is built from TRBV11-2 and TRBJ1-1; a weak D match, TRBD1 (6 bases). The CDR3 has 13 amino acids. Germline V gene lookup returns CDR1 SGHAT and CDR2 FQNNGV. V lost 4 bases, J lost 1 base, and 7 bases lay in between. For the CDR3, the DNA is TGTGCCAGCAGCTGGGACAAGAACACTGAAGCTTTCTTT. Translated: CASSWDKNTEAFF.

This clone was detected a few times. This chain uses TRBV5-1 with TRBJ1-2; 7 positions agree with TRBD1. The germline V gene has CDR1 SGHRS and CDR2 YFSETQ. CDR3 size: 15 residues. V trimming: 0 bases; J trimming: 4 bases; junction bases outside the gene matches: 6. CDR3 region: CASSLAGQLGYGYTF. The CDR3 bases are TGCGCCAGCAGCTTGGCGGGACAGCTCGGCTATGGCTACACCTTC.

A few counts support this clone. This rearrangement joins TRBV6-5 to TRBJ2-2, with 10 bases matching TRBD1. Germline CDR1 reads MNHEY; CDR2 reads SVGAGI. After removal of 6 bases from V and 1 base from J, the junction contained 2 bases not matched to a gene. The CDR3 length is 15 residues. In nucleotides, the CDR3 is TGTGCCAGCAGCTGGGACAGGGGGAACACCGGGGAGCTGTTTTTT. This codes for CASSWDRGNTGELFF.

The chain is built from TRBV7-9 and TRBJ1-1, with TRBD1 identical over 8 bases. The CDR3 contains 14 residues. Germline V lookup: CDR1 SEHNR, CDR2 FQNEAQ (reference sequence). Unmatched junction bases numbered 7, after V lost 5 bases and J lost 5 bases. In nucleotides, the CDR3 is TGTGCCAGCAGCCCGACAGGGGTTAGGACTGAAGCTTTCTTT. Translation gives CASSPTGVRTEAFF.

The rearrangement uses TRBV9 and TRBJ2-2; 10 positions match TRBD1. The CDR3 totals 15 residues. The junction had 4 bases not matched to a gene; V was cut back by 4 bases and J by 4 bases. Germline assignment: CDR1 SGDLS and CDR2 YYNGEE. Here the CDR3 DNA reads TGTGCCAGCAGCCCCGGGACAGGGGCCACCGGGGAGCTGTTTTTT. It specifies CASSPGTGATGELFF. The full variable domain, its missing parts supplied by reference TRBV9 and TRBJ2-2, is DSGVTQTPKHLITATGQRVTLRCSPRSGDLSVYWYQQSLDQGLQFLIQYYNGEERAKGNILERFSAQQFPDLHSELNLSSLELGDSALYFCASSPGTGATGELFFGEGSRLTVL.

This sequence joins TRBV5-1 and TRBJ2-1; 9 bases map to TRBD1. V trimming: 0 bases; J trimming: 6 bases; junction bases outside the gene matches: 4. Looked up from germline, CDR1 is SGHRS and CDR2 is YFSETQ. The CDR3 contains 15 residues. CDR3 amino acids: CASSLGLQGANEQFF. In DNA form, the CDR3 reads TGCGCCAGCAGCTTGGGACTACAGGGGGCCAATGAGCAGTTCTTC.

This clone was observed a single time. This sequence joins TRBV3-1 (or the pseudogene TRBV3-2) and TRBJ2-5; D may be TRBD2 (5 bases). Trimming cost V 8 bases and J 4 bases, with 14 bases left between them. Germline V gene sequence: CDR1 LGHDT, CDR2 YNNKEL (reference sequence). The CDR3 is 13 residues long. This chain's CDR3 is CASGGKVRETQYF. The DNA for the CDR3 is TGTGCCAGCGGAGGTAAGGTGAGAGAGACCCAGTACTTC.

This clone appeared once. This chain joins TRBV30 and TRBJ1-3, with D uncertain. The germline V and J ends were trimmed by 6 bases and 9 bases, with 12 bases remaining between them. Germline-derived CDR1 and CDR2 are GTSNPN and SVGIG (reference sequence). The CDR3 runs to 11 residues. The CDR3 spells CACEGLGTIYF. CDR3 nucleotides: TGTGCCTGTGAGGGTTTGGGCACCATATATTTT.

V gene TRBV30 combines with J gene TRBJ2-5; the match to TRBD2 covers 12 bases. Germline trimming cut 7 bases from V and 5 bases from J; bases unmatched to any gene: 5. This CDR3 has 13 residues. CDR1 and CDR2 from the germline V gene are GTSNPN and SVGIG (reference sequence). The CDR3 is CAFRTSGVETQYF. The CDR3 nucleotides are TGTGCCTTCAGGACTAGCGGGGTGGAGACCCAGTACTTC. The full variable domain, completed using reference TRBV30 and TRBJ2-5, is SQTIHQWPATLVQPVGSPLSLECTVEGTSNPNLYWYRQAAGRGLQLLFYSVGIGQISSEVPQNLSASRPQDRQFILSSKKLLLSDSGFYLCAFRTSGVETQYFGPGTRLLVL.

The chain recombines TRBV30 with TRBJ2-7; tentatively, D is TRBD1 (6 bases). From germline, CDR1 is GTSNPN and CDR2 SVGIG (reference sequence). V gave up 2 bases and J gave up 2 bases, with 10 bases separating them. The CDR3 extends over 13 amino acids. The CDR3 DNA reads TGTGCCTGGAGTTCGGACAGACCCTACGAGCAGTACTTC. Translation: CAWSSDRPYEQYF.

The V and J genes are TRBV6-1 and TRBJ1-2, with D possibly TRBD1 on 6 matching bases. The germline CDR1 and CDR2 sequences are MNHNS and SASEGT. Trimming removed 3 bases from V and 3 bases from J, with 8 bases in between. This CDR3 contains 13 residues. CDR3 sequence (DNA): TGTGCCAGCAGTGAGTACAGGGACTATGGCTACACCTTC. This translates into CASSEYRDYGYTF.

This clone was seen a handful of times. This chain links TRBV5-6 with TRBJ1-3; no definite D call. The V gene's germline CDR1 is SGHDT and CDR2 YYEEEE. V lost 0 bases to trimming and J lost 7 bases, with 14 bases between them. There are 15 residues in the CDR3. CDR3 coding DNA: TGTGCCAGCAGCTTGGTGCGGTCGTTCGGTAACACCATATATTTT. It translates to CASSLVRSFGNTIYF.

V gene TRBV18 combines with J gene TRBJ2-5; 7 positions agree with TRBD2. This CDR3 is built from 16 residues. The V gene's germline CDR1 is KGHSH and CDR2 LQKENI. V lost 2 bases to trimming and J lost 5 bases; unmatched junction nucleotides: 11. The DNA of the CDR3 is TGTGCCAGCTCACCAGCCGAGACAAGGGGAGGGGAGACCCAGTACTTC. As protein: CASSPAETRGGETQYF.